Below, 27 T cell receptor beta chains from the same sample are listed, as sequenced in a study of T cell responses to AZD1222 COVID-19 vaccine. Profiled with immunoSEQ multiplex PCR; TCRdb holds only in-frame clones, not every one. The table has 140,000 or so clones, 70% to 90% seen once. The sequencing used peripheral blood, collected 28 days after the second AZD1222 dose. The receptors shown here come from an adult who received the AZD1222 COVID-19 vaccine.

The genes are TRBV4-1 and TRBJ2-5; D might be TRBD1 (5 bases). The CDR3 runs 14 residues. From germline, CDR1 is MGHRA and CDR2 YSYEKL. The V gene lost 1 base and the J gene lost 5 bases, with 11 bases spanning the gap. CDR3 in amino acids: CASSQAGNTETQYF. CDR3 sequence (DNA): TGCGCCAGCAGCCAAGCAGGGAATACGGAGACCCAGTACTTC.

V gene TRBV28 combines with J gene TRBJ1-2; D perhaps matches TRBD1 (6 bases). V was pared by 5 bases and J by 4 bases, with 17 bases between. This CDR3 is 15 amino acids long. Germline V gives CDR1 MDHEN, CDR2 SYDVKM. Here the CDR3 DNA reads TGTGCCAGCAGTGGCCATCAGGGGAAGGCCTATGGCTACACCTTC. Protein sequence: CASSGHQGKAYGYTF.

The chain uses TRBV29-1 and TRBJ2-5, with TRBD2 matching over 13 bases. This CDR3 is built from 16 residues. The ends lost 3 bases at V and 5 bases at J; junction bases unmatched: 9. Germline V gene lookup returns CDR1 SQVTM and CDR2 ANQGSEA. DNA of the CDR3: TGCAGCGTTGATGTGGGACTAGCGGGATTTATGGAGACCCAGTACTTC. It yields the protein CSVDVGLAGFMETQYF.

This chain joins TRBV6-5 and TRBJ2-1; D unresolved. The CDR3 contains 12 residues. The germline gives CDR1 MNHEY, CDR2 SVGAGI. V lost 8 bases and J lost 6, with 11 bases in between. The CDR3 DNA sequence: TGTGCCAGCTCGCTCACGATCAATGAGCAGTTCTTC. This encodes CASSLTINEQFF.

The chain is built from TRBV9 and TRBJ2-3; the D gene could be TRBD1 or TRBD2 (5 bases each). The CDR3 totals 14 residues. The germline V gene has CDR1 SGDLS and CDR2 YYNGEE. Trimming took 0 bases from V and 8 from J, leaving 13 bases between them. The CDR3: CASSVEGLGVTQYF. The CDR3 DNA sequence: TGTGCCAGCAGCGTAGAGGGCCTGGGGGTTACGCAGTATTTT.

The rearrangement joins TRBV14 to TRBJ1-6; D remains ambiguous. The CDR3 consists of 13 residues. Per germline, CDR1 SGHDN and CDR2 FVKESK. V was cut by 4 bases and J by 7 bases, with 8 bases left in between. CDR3 nucleotide sequence: TGTGCCAGCAGCCCCTACAGCAATTCACCCCTCCACTTT. Protein: CASSPYSNSPLHF.

The CDR3 sequence: CASRLGTGQETQYF. The CDR3 DNA is TGTGCCAGCAGGCTAGGGACAGGCCAAGAGACCCAGTACTTC. The chain uses TRBV3-1 (or the pseudogene TRBV3-2) and TRBJ2-5; 8 bases line up with TRBD1. V lost 6 bases, J lost 1 base, and 4 bases stayed unmatched. The V gene's germline CDR1 is LGHDT and CDR2 YNNKEL (reference sequence). The CDR3 length is 14 residues.

To note about this clone: A read error may produce the germline difference seen at one junction end. The V call is TRBV7-7, the J call TRBJ1-4; 7 bases align to TRBD1. CDR3 length: 15 residues. Per germline, CDR1 SSHAT and CDR2 FNYEAQ (reference sequence). The CDR3 coding sequence is TGTGCTAGCAGCCCGGGACAGTGGGAAAATGAAAAACTGTTTTTT. Protein product: CASSPGQWENEKLFF.

This chain links TRBV5-5 with TRBJ2-7, with 9 bases aligning to TRBD1. From germline, CDR1 is SGHKS and CDR2 YYEKEE (reference sequence). The CDR3 extends over 14 amino acids. With 2 bases clipped from V and 6 bases from J, the junction kept 6 bases outside the gene matches. The CDR3 sequence is CASSFGTGIGEQYF. The CDR3 region has the DNA TGTGCCAGCAGCTTCGGGACAGGGATTGGCGAGCAGTACTTC. The whole variable domain, remainder taken from reference TRBV5-5 and TRBJ2-7, is DAGVTQSPTHLIKTRGQQVTLRCSPISGHKSVSWYQQVLGQGPQFIFQYYEKEERGRGNFPDRFSARQFPNYSSELNVNALLLGDSALYLCASSFGTGIGEQYFGPGTRLTVT.

The J gene is TRBJ2-7, the V gene TRBV7-6, with 7 bases matching TRBD2. The CDR3 spans 15 residues. The ends lost 5 bases at V and 0 bases at J; junction bases unmatched: 7. Germline values: CDR1 SGHVS, CDR2 FNYEAQ. In nucleotides, the CDR3 is TGTGCCAGCAGCCCCACGCGGGGGAACTCCTACGAGCAGTACTTC. Protein product: CASSPTRGNSYEQYF. Drawing the rest from reference TRBV7-6 and TRBJ2-7, the complete variable domain is GAGVSQSPRYKVTKRGQDVALRCDPISGHVSLYWYRQALGQGPEFLTYFNYEAQQDKSGLPNDRFSAERPEGSISTLTIQRTEQRDSAMYRCASSPTRGNSYEQYFGPGTRLTVT.

The chain links TRBV27 to TRBJ1-3; possibly TRBD1 for D (6 bases). The V gene lost 6 bases and the J gene lost 1 base, with 16 bases spanning the gap. CDR1 and CDR2 from the germline V gene are MNHEY and SMNVEV (reference sequence). The CDR3 totals 16 residues. The CDR3 sequence: CASSSNRDTSGNTIYF. CDR3 in DNA: TGTGCCAGCAGCTCCAACCGGGACACATCTGGAAACACCATATATTTT.

The chain joins TRBV7-9 to TRBJ2-7, with D perhaps matching TRBD1 (6 bases). Deletions cut 1 base from V and 3 bases from J, with 7 bases between. Germline CDR1 is SEHNR and CDR2 is FQNEAQ (reference sequence). CDR3 length: 13 residues. The CDR3 reads CASSLGDNYEQYF. The CDR3 DNA follows: TGTGCCAGCAGCTTAGGGGACAACTACGAGCAGTACTTC.

This clone has more than one count but fewer than ten. The genes are TRBV7-3 and TRBJ2-1; a weak D match, TRBD1 (5 bases). Deletions cut 4 bases from V and 7 bases from J, with 11 bases between. The CDR3 runs 13 residues. Germline CDR1 is SGHTA and CDR2 is FQGTGA. CDR3 amino acids: CASSSQTGNEQFF. The CDR3 DNA sequence: TGTGCCAGCAGCTCGCAAACAGGAAATGAGCAGTTCTTC.

This clone was seen a handful of times. J is TRBJ2-1 and V is TRBV11-1, with D hard to call. The germline gives CDR1 SGHAT, CDR2 FQDESV (reference sequence). V was cut by 3 bases and J by 10 bases, with 13 bases left in between. The CDR3 consists of 13 residues. In DNA, the CDR3 is TGTGCCAGCAGCTTGGGATCCTCTAGGGAGCAGTTCTTC. Protein sequence: CASSLGSSREQFF.

To note about this clone: Germline and junction disagree at one end, which may indicate a read error. This sequence joins TRBV7-7 and TRBJ2-5, with TRBD2 matching 8 bases. Germline V gene sequence: CDR1 SSHAT, CDR2 FNYEAQ (reference sequence). The CDR3 contains 15 residues. The CDR3 DNA reads as TGTGCTAGCAGCACGGCCGGGACTAGTGGGGAGACCCAGTACTTC. This encodes CASSTAGTSGETQYF.

The V and J genes are TRBV7-2 and TRBJ2-7, with TRBD1 matching 12 bases. V was pared by 5 bases and J by 6 bases, with 2 bases of the junction left unmatched. The CDR3 totals 13 residues. Germline V gene sequence: CDR1 SGHTA, CDR2 FQGNSA. In DNA form, the CDR3 reads TGTGCCAGCAGCGGGGACAGGGGGCCCGAGCAGTACTTC. This encodes CASSGDRGPEQYF.

This clone occurred once. The V and J genes are TRBV18 and TRBJ2-2, with D unresolved. The V gene's germline CDR1 is KGHSH and CDR2 LQKENI. Trimming pared 2 bases from V and 3 bases from J, leaving 13 bases between. The CDR3 is 16 amino acids. The CDR3 DNA sequence: TGTGCCAGCTCACCAAGTTTTCCCATCTACACCGGGGAGCTGTTTTTT. This codes for CASSPSFPIYTGELFF. Full variable domain (missing parts from reference TRBV18 and TRBJ2-2): NAGVMQNPRHLVRRRGQEARLRCSPMKGHSHVYWYRQLPEEGLKFMVYLQKENIIDESGMPKERFSAEFPKEGPSILRIQQVVRGDSAAYFCASSPSFPIYTGELFFGEGSRLTVL.

This rearrangement joins TRBV28 to TRBJ2-2, with D perhaps TRBD1 or TRBD2 (5 bases each). Germline loops: CDR1 MDHEN, CDR2 SYDVKM. There are 14 residues in the CDR3. V shed 7 bases and J shed 4 bases, with 13 bases lying between them. CDR3 in DNA: TGTGCCAGCACCGAGGGGCAGGGCACCGGGGAGCTGTTTTTT. This gives the protein CASTEGQGTGELFF. Using reference TRBV28 and TRBJ2-2 for the parts outside the CDR3, the full variable domain is DVKVTQSSRYLVKRTGEKVFLECVQDMDHENMFWYRQDPGLGLRLIYFSYDVKMKEKGDIPEGYSVSREKKERFSLILESASTNQTSMYLCASTEGQGTGELFFGEGSRLTVL.

The chain employs TRBV2 and TRBJ1-6, with a possible D match to TRBD1 (5 bases). The CDR3 spans 12 residues. Germline CDR1 and CDR2: SNHLY and FYNNEI. V shed 8 bases and J shed 6 bases, with 8 bases lying between them. CDR3 nucleotides: TGTGCCAGCGGACAAAGTAATTCACCCCTCCACTTT. It encodes CASGQSNSPLHF.

This clone was observed a single time. The genes are TRBV28 and TRBJ1-2; 10 nucleotides align to TRBD1. There are 14 residues in the CDR3. The germline CDR1 and CDR2 sequences are MDHEN and SYDVKM. Trimming at V came to 4 bases and at J to 9 bases, leaving 8 bases not matched to a gene. CDR3 nucleotides: TGTGCCAGCAGTTACCCGGGGACAGGGGACAGCTACACCTTC. Residues: CASSYPGTGDSYTF.

The rearrangement uses TRBV12-2 and TRBJ1-4; TRBD1, the table's D call, lacks a check against the DNA. TRBV12-2 is a documented pseudogene. The CDR3 spans 15 residues. The CDR3 nucleotides are TGTGCAAGTCGTTACCACAGGATAGGTGGGGAAAAACTGTTTTTT. As protein: CASRYHRIGGEKLFF.

The rearrangement uses TRBV7-3 and TRBJ2-5; no firm D call. CDR3 length: 13 residues. CDR1 and CDR2 (germline): SGHTA, FQGTGA. V was pared by 5 bases and J by 3 bases, with 10 bases between. CDR3 coding DNA: TGTGCCAGCAGCGCCGCACCTGAAGAGACCCAGTACTTC. It yields the protein CASSAAPEETQYF.

V usage is TRBV30 and J usage is TRBJ1-3, with D possibly matching TRBD1 (6 bases). V lost 3 bases to trimming and J lost 6 bases, with 15 bases between them. The V gene's germline CDR1 is GTSNPN and CDR2 SVGIG (reference sequence). This CDR3 spans 14 amino acids. The CDR3 sequence: CAWRPRGMENTIYF. The DNA for the CDR3 is TGTGCCTGGAGACCGAGGGGGATGGAAAACACCATATATTTT.

The chain has TRBV2 and TRBJ2-3; no reliable D call. Germline V gene sequence: CDR1 SNHLY, CDR2 FYNNEI. The CDR3 consists of 15 residues. Deletions cut 7 bases from V and 0 bases from J, with 14 bases between. CDR3 bases: TGTGCCAGCACCGATAGGCACTCAAGCACAGATACGCAGTATTTT. Translating gives CASTDRHSSTDTQYF.

J is TRBJ2-2 and V is TRBV5-4, with TRBD2 matching over 8 bases. V shed 4 bases, J shed 5 bases, and the junction held 7 bases outside the gene matches. Germline-derived CDR1 and CDR2 are SGHNT and YYREEE (reference sequence). This CDR3 has 15 residues. CDR3 sequence: CASSRVAGITGELFF. The CDR3 DNA is TGTGCCAGCAGCCGTGTAGCGGGGATTACCGGGGAGCTGTTTTTT.

The chain carries TRBV28 and TRBJ1-2; D is perhaps TRBD1 (6 bases). There are 13 residues in the CDR3. Trimming cost V 6 bases and J 7 bases, with 15 bases left between them. CDR1 MDHEN and CDR2 SYDVKM come from the germline V gene. CDR3: CASRPGEEGGYTF. The CDR3 DNA is TGTGCCAGCAGACCAGGGGAAGAGGGTGGCTACACCTTC.

The chain has TRBV30 and TRBJ2-1; D assignment may be TRBD1 or TRBD2 (5 bases each). V lost 8 bases to trimming and J lost 5 bases, with 19 bases between them. CDR1 is GTSNPN, CDR2 SVGIG, per germline (reference sequence). CDR3 length equals 14 residues. The CDR3 region is CAAPRDPTDNEQFF. In DNA, the CDR3 is TGTGCCGCACCCCGGGACCCAACCGACAATGAGCAGTTCTTC.